This T cell receptor (beta chain) was identified in a study of post-analysis software for immune sequencing data. Study conclusions and caveats: Patients showed TRBV5-6, TRBV5-1 and TRBV20-1 among roughly five TRBV segments more frequent than in controls.

The authors incorporated unique molecular identifiers into the TCR beta cDNA libraries. TCRdb reanalysed the PCR reads using MiXCR and keeps one entry per CDR3 protein. Of a few hundred thousand distinct CDR3 sequences listed, approximately 31% were seen once; the top ten hold 6%. Remarks on this clonotype: Its antigen is still unknown.

Germline values: CDR1 SGHRS, CDR2 YFSETQ. V was pared by 0 bases and J by 2 bases, with 11 bases between. The length of the CDR3 is 15 residues. The receptor was isolated from a girl aged 2-17 years with multiple sclerosis. Material: blood. The rearrangement uses TRBV5-1 and TRBJ1-2; D might be TRBD1 (5 bases). Written as DNA, the CDR3 is TGCGCCAGCAGCTTGGGTATACAGGCGAACTATGGCTACACCTTC. Translation: CASSLGIQANYGYTF. The complete variable domain, with remaining parts taken from reference TRBV5-1 and TRBJ1-2, reads KAGVTQTPRYLIKTRGQQVTLSCSPISGHRSVSWYQQTPGQGLQFLFEYFSETQRNKGNFPGRFSGRQFSNSRSEMNVSTLELGDSALYLCASSLGIQANYGYTFGSGTRLTVV.